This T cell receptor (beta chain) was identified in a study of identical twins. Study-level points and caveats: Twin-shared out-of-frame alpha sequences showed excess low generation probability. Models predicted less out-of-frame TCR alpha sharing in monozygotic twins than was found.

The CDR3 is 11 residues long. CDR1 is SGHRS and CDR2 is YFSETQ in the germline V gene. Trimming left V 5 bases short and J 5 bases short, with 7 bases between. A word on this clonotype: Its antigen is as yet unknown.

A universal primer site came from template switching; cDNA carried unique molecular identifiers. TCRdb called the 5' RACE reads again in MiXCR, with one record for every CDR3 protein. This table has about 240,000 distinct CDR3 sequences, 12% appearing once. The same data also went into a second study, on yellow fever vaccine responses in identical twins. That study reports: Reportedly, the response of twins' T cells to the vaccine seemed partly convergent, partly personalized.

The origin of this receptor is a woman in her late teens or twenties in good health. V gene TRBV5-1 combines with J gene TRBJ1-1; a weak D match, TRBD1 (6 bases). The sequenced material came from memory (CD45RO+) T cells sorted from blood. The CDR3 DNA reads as TGCGCCAGCAGAGGGGGAACTGAAGCTTTCTTT. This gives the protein CASRGGTEAFF.